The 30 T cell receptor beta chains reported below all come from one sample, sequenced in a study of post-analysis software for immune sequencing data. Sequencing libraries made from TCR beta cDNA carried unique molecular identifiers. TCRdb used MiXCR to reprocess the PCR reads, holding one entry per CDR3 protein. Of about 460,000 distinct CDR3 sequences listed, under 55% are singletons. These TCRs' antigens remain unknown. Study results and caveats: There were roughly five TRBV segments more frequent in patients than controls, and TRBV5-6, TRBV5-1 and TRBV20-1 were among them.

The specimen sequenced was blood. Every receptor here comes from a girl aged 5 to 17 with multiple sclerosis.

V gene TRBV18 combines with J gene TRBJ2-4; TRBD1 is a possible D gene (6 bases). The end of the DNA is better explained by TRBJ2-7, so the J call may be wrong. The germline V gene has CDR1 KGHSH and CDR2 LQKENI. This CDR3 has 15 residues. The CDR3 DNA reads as TGTGCCAGCTCACCCGCAGGGGAAGTCAAGTACGAGCAGTACTTC. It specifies CASSPAGEVKYEQYF.

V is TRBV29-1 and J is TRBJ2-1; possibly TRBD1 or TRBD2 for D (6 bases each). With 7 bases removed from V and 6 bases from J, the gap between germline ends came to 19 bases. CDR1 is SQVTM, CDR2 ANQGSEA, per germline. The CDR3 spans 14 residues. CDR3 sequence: CSEGGDSGGNEQFF. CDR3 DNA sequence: TGCAGCGAGGGGGGAGACTCCGGGGGCAATGAGCAGTTCTTC.

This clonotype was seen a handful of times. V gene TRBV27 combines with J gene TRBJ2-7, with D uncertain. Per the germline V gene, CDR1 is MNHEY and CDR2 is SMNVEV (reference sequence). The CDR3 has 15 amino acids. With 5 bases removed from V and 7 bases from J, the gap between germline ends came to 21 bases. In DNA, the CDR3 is TGTGCCAGCAGTCCATCGACGGCCCCGTTTTGGGAGCAGTACTTC. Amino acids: CASSPSTAPFWEQYF.

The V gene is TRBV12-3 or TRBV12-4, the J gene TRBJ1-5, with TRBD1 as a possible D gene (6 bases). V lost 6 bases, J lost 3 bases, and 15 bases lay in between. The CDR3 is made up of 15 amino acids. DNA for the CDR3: TGTGCCAGCAGCTTACAGGGTAATCACAATCAGCCCCAGCATTTT. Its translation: CASSLQGNHNQPQHF.

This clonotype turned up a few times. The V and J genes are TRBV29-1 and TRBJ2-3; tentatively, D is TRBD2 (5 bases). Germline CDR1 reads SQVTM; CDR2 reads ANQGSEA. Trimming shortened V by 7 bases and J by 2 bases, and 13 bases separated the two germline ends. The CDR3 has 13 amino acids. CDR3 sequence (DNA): TGCAGCGCATCCCGGGGATACACAGATACGCAGTATTTT. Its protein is CSASRGYTDTQYF.

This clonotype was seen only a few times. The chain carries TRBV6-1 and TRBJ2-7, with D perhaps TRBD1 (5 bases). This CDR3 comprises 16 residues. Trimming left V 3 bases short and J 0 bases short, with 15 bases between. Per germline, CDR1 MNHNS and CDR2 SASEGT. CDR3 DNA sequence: TGTGCCAGCAGTGATAATGGCAGGGCGAGCTCCTACGAGCAGTACTTC. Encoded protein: CASSDNGRASSYEQYF.

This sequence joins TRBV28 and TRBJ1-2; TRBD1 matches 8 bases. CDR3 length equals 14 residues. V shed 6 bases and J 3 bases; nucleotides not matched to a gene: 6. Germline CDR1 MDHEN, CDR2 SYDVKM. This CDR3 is CASSPDRGYYGYTF. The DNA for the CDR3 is TGTGCCAGCAGCCCAGACAGGGGATACTATGGCTACACCTTC.

The CDR3 bases are TGCGCCAGCAGCAACGCAGCGCACACCGGGGAGCTGTTTTTT. This gives the protein CASSNAAHTGELFF. The V call is TRBV5-1, the J call TRBJ2-2; no clear D. The V gene lost 4 bases and the J gene lost 3 bases, with 10 bases spanning the gap. From germline, CDR1 is SGHRS and CDR2 YFSETQ. The CDR3 has 14 residues.

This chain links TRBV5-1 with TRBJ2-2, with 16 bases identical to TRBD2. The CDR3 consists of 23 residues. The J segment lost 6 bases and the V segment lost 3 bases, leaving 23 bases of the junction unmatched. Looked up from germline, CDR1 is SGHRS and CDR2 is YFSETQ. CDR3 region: CASSSAGLAGGPEGPFKAGELFF. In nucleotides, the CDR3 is TGCGCCAGCAGCTCGGCGGGACTAGCGGGAGGGCCGGAGGGACCGTTTAAAGCCGGGGAGCTGTTTTTT.

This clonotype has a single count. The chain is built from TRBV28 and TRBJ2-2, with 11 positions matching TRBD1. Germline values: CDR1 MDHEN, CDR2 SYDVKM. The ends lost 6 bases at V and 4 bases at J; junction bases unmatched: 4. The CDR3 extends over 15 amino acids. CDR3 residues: CASRWDRGSTGELFF. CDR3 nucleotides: TGTGCCAGCAGGTGGGACAGGGGGAGCACCGGGGAGCTGTTTTTT.

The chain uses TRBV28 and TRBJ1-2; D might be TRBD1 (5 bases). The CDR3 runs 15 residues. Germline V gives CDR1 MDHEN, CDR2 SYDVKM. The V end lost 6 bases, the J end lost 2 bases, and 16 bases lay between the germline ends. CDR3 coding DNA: TGTGCCAGCAGCCATGCAGGGACGGGAAACTATGGCTACACCTTC. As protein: CASSHAGTGNYGYTF.

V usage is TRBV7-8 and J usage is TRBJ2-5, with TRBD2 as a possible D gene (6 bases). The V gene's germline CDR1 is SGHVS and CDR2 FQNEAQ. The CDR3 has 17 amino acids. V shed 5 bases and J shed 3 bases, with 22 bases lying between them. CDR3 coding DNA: TGTGCCAGCAGCCCCACCGTCGGGGGATTAGTAGAAGAGACCCAGTACTTC. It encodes CASSPTVGGLVEETQYF.

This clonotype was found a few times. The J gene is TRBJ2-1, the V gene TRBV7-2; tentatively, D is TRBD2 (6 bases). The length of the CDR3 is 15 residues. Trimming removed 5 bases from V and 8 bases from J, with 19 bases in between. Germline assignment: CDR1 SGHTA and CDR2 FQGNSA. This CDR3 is CASSPRGMVTDEQFF. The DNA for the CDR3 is TGTGCCAGCAGCCCCCGCGGGATGGTCACGGATGAGCAGTTCTTC.

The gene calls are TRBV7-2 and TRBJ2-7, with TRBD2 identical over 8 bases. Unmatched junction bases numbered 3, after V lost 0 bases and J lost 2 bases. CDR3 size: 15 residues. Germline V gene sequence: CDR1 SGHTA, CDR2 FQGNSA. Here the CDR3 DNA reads TGTGCCAGCAGCTTAGCAGCGGGAGCGACCTACGAGCAGTACTTC. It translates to CASSLAAGATYEQYF.

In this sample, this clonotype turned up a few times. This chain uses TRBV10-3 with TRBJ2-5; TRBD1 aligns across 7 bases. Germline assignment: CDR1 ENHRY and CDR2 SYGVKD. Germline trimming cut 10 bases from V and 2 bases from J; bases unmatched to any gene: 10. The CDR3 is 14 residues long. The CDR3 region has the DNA TGTGCCACTTGCCCGGGACAGATACAAGAGACCCAGTACTTC. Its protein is CATCPGQIQETQYF.

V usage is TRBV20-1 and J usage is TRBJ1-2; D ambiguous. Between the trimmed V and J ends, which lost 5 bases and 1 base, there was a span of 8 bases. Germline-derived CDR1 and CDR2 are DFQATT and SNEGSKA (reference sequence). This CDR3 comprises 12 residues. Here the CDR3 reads CSASHLNYGYTF. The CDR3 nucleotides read TGCAGTGCTTCTCATCTTAACTATGGCTACACCTTC.

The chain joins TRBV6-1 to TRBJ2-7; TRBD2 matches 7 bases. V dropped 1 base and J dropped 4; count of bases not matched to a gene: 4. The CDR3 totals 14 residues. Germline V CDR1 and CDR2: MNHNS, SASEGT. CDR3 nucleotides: TGTGCCAGCAGTGAAGATACTAGCGTTTACGAGCAGTACTTC. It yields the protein CASSEDTSVYEQYF.

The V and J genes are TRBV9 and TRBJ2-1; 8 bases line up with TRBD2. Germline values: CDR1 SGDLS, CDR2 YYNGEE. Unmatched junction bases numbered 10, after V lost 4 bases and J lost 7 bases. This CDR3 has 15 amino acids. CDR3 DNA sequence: TGTGCCAGCAGCCTCTCGGGGGGGATGGTAAATGAGCAGTTCTTC. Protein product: CASSLSGGMVNEQFF.

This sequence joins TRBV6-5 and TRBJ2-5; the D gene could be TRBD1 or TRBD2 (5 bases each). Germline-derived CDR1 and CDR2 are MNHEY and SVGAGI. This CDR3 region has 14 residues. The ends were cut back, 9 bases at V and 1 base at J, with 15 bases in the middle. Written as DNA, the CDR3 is TGTGCCAGTACCCGGGACGGACCCCAAGAGACCCAGTACTTC. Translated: CASTRDGPQETQYF.

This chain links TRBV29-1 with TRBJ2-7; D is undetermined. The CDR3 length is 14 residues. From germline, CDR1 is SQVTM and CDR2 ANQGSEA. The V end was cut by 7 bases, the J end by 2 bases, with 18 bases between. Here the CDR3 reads CSAVSAAFAYEQYF. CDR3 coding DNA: TGCAGCGCTGTGTCAGCAGCCTTCGCCTACGAGCAGTACTTC.

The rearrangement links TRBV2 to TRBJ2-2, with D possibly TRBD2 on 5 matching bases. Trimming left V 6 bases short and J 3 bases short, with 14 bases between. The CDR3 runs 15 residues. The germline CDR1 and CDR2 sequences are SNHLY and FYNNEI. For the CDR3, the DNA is TGTGCCAGCAGGGAACTAGTGGCATACACCGGGGAGCTGTTTTTT. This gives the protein CASRELVAYTGELFF.

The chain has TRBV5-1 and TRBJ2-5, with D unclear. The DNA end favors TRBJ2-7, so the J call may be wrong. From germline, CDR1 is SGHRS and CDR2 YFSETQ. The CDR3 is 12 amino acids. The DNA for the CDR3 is TGCGCCAGCAGCTTGTTGGGCAACGAGCAGTACTTC. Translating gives CASSLLGNEQYF.

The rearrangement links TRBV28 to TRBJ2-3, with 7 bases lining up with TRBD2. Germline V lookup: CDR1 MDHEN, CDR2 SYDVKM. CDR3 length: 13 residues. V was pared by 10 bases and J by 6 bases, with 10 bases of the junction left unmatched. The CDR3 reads CATHGWRGDTQYF. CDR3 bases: TGTGCCACCCATGGCTGGCGGGGGGATACGCAGTATTTT.

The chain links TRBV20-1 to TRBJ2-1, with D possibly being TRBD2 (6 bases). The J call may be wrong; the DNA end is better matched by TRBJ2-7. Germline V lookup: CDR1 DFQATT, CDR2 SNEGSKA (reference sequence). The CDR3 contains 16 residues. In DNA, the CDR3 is TGCAGTGCGATGGGGTCTAGCGAATACTCCTACAATGAGCAGTACTTC. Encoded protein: CSAMGSSEYSYNEQYF.

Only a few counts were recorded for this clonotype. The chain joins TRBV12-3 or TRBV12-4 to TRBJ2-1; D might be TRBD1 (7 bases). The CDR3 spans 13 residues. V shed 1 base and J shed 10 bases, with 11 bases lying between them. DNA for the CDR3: TGTGCCAGCAGTTTAGTTCCAGGGGGGGAGCAGTTCTTC. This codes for CASSLVPGGEQFF.

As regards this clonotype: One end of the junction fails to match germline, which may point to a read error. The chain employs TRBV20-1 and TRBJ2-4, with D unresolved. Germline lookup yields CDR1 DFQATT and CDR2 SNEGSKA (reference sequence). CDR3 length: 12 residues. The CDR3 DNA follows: TGCAGTGCTACCCAGTTGGTCTACGAGCAGTACTTT. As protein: CSATQLVYEQYF.

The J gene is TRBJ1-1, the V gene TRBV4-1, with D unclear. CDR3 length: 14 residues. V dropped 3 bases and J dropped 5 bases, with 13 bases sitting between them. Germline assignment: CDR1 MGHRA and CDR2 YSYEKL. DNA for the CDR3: TGCGCCAGCAGCCAGCACCGGTCCGGAACTGAAGCTTTCTTT. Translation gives CASSQHRSGTEAFF.

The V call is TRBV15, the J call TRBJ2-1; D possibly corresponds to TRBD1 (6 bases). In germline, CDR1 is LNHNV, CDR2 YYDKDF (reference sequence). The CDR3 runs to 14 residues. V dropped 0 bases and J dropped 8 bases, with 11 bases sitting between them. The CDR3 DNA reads TGTGCCACCAGCAGAGATACAGGGTCGGATGAGCAGTTCTTC. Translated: CATSRDTGSDEQFF. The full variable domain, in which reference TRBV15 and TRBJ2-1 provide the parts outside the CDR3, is DAMVIQNPRYQVTQFGKPVTLSCSQTLNHNVMYWYQQKSSQAPKLLFHYYDKDFNNEADTPDNFQSRRPNTSFCFLDIRSPGLGDTAMYLCATSRDTGSDEQFFGPGTRLTVL.

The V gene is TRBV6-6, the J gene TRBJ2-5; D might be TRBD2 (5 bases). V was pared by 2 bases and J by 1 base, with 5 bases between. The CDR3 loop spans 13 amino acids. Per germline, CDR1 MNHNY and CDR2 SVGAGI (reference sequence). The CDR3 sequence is CASSYEGQETQYF. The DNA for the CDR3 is TGTGCCAGCAGTTACGAGGGCCAAGAGACCCAGTACTTC.

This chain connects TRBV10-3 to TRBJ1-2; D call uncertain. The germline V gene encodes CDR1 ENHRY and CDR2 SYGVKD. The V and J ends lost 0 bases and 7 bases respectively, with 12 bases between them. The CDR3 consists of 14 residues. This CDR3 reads CAISESVEAGGYTF. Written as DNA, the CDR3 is TGTGCCATCAGTGAGTCGGTAGAAGCGGGTGGCTACACCTTC.